This TCR beta chain was captured by sequencing in a study of response to subunit inactivated influenza vaccine. Study-level points and caveats: T cells newly recruited by each seasonal influenza vaccination are few, the authors suggested.

One entry per CDR3 protein, called by TCRdb with MiXCR from the RT-PCR reads. The sample carries approximately 500,000 distinct CDR3 sequences, 14% recorded once. For this clonotype: Its antigen is unidentified.

The V gene lost 4 bases and the J gene lost 2 bases, with 12 bases spanning the gap. The V gene's germline CDR1 is SGHTA and CDR2 FQGNSA. This CDR3 has 14 residues. The V gene is TRBV7-2, the J gene TRBJ2-7; perhaps TRBD1 as D (6 bases). The TCR was taken from a man aged 45-65 years who received an inactivated influenza vaccine. The source was PBMCs from blood, collected approximately 13 days after vaccination. The CDR3 nucleotides read TGTGCCAGCAGCTCCCGGACAGCTGCCTACGAGCAGTACTTC. It specifies CASSSRTAAYEQYF. Full variable domain (rest looked up from reference TRBV7-2 and TRBJ2-7): GAGVSQSPSNKVTEKGKDVELRCDPISGHTALYWYRQSLGQGLEFLIYFQGNSAPDKSGLPSDRFSAERTGGSVSTLTIQRTQQEDSAVYLCASSSRTAAYEQYFGPGTRLTVT.